This entry lists 10 T cell receptor beta chains sequenced from one sample in a study of cytomegalovirus exposure and HLA in healthy donors. Vbeta (60) and Jbeta (13) primers were used in the PCR. Profiling relied on immunoSEQ multiplex PCR, and the TCRdb table lists in-frame clones only, not all of them. The sample holds 140,000 to 150,000 clones, less than 10% seen once. Sample: PBMCs. The receptor source for this set is a man aged 45 to 65 in good health and CMV-seronegative.

V gene TRBV2 combines with J gene TRBJ1-2, with 7 bases that match TRBD1. The germline V gene encodes CDR1 SNHLY and CDR2 FYNNEI. The CDR3 is 12 residues long. V was pared by 8 bases and J by 5 bases, with 5 bases of the junction left unmatched. In DNA form, the CDR3 reads TGTGCCAGCGAACAGGGGATTTATGGCTACACCTTC. It specifies CASEQGIYGYTF.

The chain joins TRBV5-6 to TRBJ1-5, with 7 bases lining up with TRBD1. Trimming took 0 bases from V and 2 from J; bases not matched to a gene: 5. The CDR3 runs to 16 residues. The germline V gene encodes CDR1 SGHDT and CDR2 YYEEEE. CDR3 nucleotide sequence: TGTGCCAGCAGCTTGGGACCGGGACAGCGCAATCAGCCCCAGCATTTT. Translating it yields CASSLGPGQRNQPQHF.

This clone was seen more than once but under ten times. The rearrangement links TRBV28 to TRBJ2-1; possible D gene TRBD1, 5 bases. The V end lost 3 bases, the J end lost 3 bases, and 12 bases lay between the germline ends. This CDR3 contains 15 residues. Looked up from germline, CDR1 is MDHEN and CDR2 is SYDVKM. CDR3 in amino acids: CASSFDGAGYNEQFF. CDR3 DNA sequence: TGTGCCAGCAGTTTTGATGGGGCTGGCTACAATGAGCAGTTCTTC.

Only a few counts were recorded for this clone. The chain combines TRBV19 with TRBJ2-5; D unclear. V was pared by 1 base and J by 1 base, with 7 bases between. CDR1 LNHDA and CDR2 SQIVND come from the germline V gene (reference sequence). This CDR3 has 14 residues. The CDR3 DNA follows: TGTGCCAGTAGTATAGGACTCCTCCAAGAGACCCAGTACTTC. Translated: CASSIGLLQETQYF.

This clone has just a few counts. This chain joins TRBV19 and TRBJ2-7; 7 positions agree with TRBD1. This CDR3 region has 14 residues. Trimming at V came to 3 bases and at J to 3 bases, leaving 5 bases not matched to a gene. Germline CDR1 LNHDA, CDR2 SQIVND (reference sequence). DNA for the CDR3: TGTGCCAGTAGTATGTCTAGGGACAGCTACGAGCAGTACTTC. Translated: CASSMSRDSYEQYF.

This clone was recorded a few times. The chain links TRBV6-1 to TRBJ1-4; D remains ambiguous. The V and J ends lost 4 bases and 0 bases respectively, with 12 bases between them. Germline CDR1 is MNHNS and CDR2 is SASEGT. This CDR3 is built from 16 residues. CDR3 bases: TGTGCCAGCAGTGGATCCTACGGTTCAACTAATGAAAAACTGTTTTTT. This codes for CASSGSYGSTNEKLFF.

This clone has more than one count but fewer than ten. The chain recombines TRBV7-2 with TRBJ2-1; D is undetermined. Trimming removed 1 base from V and 2 bases from J, with 6 bases in between. The CDR3 loop spans 14 amino acids. Germline CDR1 is SGHTA and CDR2 is FQGNSA. The CDR3 loop is CASSLGGTYNEQFF. The CDR3 DNA is TGTGCCAGCAGCTTAGGAGGTACCTACAATGAGCAGTTCTTC.

This clone was observed a few times. The chain is built from TRBV6-1 and TRBJ1-6; weak D call: TRBD1 (5 bases). V shed 7 bases and J shed 5 bases, with 12 bases lying between them. This CDR3 comprises 14 residues. Germline lookup yields CDR1 MNHNS and CDR2 SASEGT. CDR3 in DNA: TGTGCCAGCATGCCGGACACCAATAATTCACCCCTCCACTTT. Translating gives CASMPDTNNSPLHF.

CDR3 sequence: CATSSPVGREGNIQYF. The CDR3 nucleotides are TGTGCCACCAGCAGCCCTGTAGGCAGGGAGGGAAACATTCAGTACTTC. V usage is TRBV15 and J usage is TRBJ2-4; TRBD2 matches at 7 bases. The germline V gene encodes CDR1 LNHNV and CDR2 YYDKDF (reference sequence). V lost 3 bases to trimming and J lost 6 bases; unmatched junction nucleotides: 11. The CDR3 sequence is 16 residues long.

The V call is TRBV7-2, the J call TRBJ2-7, with a tentative D call TRBD2 (7 bases). The CDR3 is made up of 15 amino acids. Trimming pared 5 bases from V and 2 bases from J, leaving 16 bases between. Germline V gives CDR1 SGHTA, CDR2 FQGNSA. This CDR3 is CASSPRAGATYEQYF. Written as DNA, the CDR3 is TGTGCCAGCAGCCCAAGGGCGGGGGCGACCTACGAGCAGTACTTC. The complete variable domain, with remaining parts taken from reference TRBV7-2 and TRBJ2-7, reads GAGVSQSPSNKVTEKGKDVELRCDPISGHTALYWYRQSLGQGLEFLIYFQGNSAPDKSGLPSDRFSAERTGGSVSTLTIQRTQQEDSAVYLCASSPRAGATYEQYFGPGTRLTVT.